This TCR beta chain originates from a study of blood T cells in healthy people across ages. Study background: Per two T cells, template switching captured roughly one barcoded beta molecule.

Notes on this clonotype: Its antigen remains unidentified.

Together with a sample-barcoded 5' primer, a J-beta primer mix was included in a second PCR lasting roughly 6 to 12 cycles. Each cDNA molecule, via a template-switch adaptor with 12 random nucleotides, was tagged. TCRdb re-derived calls from the 5' RACE reads in MiXCR, one entry per CDR3 protein. The sample shows roughly 410,000 distinct CDR3 sequences, 52% of them seen only once. Study-wide findings and caveats: Percentage of naive T cells showed a strong correlation with TCR beta diversity. Estimated diversity across one million T cells was deemed an underestimate.

The germline V and J ends were trimmed by 3 bases and 3 bases, with 9 bases remaining between them. The length of the CDR3 is 14 residues. Germline V CDR1 and CDR2: SGHTA, FQGNSA. Sequenced material: blood. This chain joins TRBV7-2 and TRBJ2-1; possible D gene TRBD1, 5 bases. The receptor was derived from a man aged 55 to 70 in good health. The CDR3 nucleotides are TGTGCCAGCAGCTTTGACAGTAACTACAATGAGCAGTTCTTC. This encodes CASSFDSNYNEQFF.